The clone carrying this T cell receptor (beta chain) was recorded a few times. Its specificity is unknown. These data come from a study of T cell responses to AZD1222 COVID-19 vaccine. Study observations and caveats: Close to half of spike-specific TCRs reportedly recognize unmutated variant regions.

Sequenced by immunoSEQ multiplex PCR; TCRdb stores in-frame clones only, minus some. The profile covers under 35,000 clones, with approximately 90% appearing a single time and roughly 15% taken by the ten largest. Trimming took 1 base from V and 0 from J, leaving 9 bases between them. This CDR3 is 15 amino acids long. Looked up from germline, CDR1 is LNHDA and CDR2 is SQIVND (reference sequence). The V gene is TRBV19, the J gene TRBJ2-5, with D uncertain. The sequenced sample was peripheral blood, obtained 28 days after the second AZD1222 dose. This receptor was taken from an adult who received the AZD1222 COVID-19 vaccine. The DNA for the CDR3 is TGTGCCAGTAGTATAGGAGCCGGGTACCAAGAGACCCAGTACTTC. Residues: CASSIGAGYQETQYF.